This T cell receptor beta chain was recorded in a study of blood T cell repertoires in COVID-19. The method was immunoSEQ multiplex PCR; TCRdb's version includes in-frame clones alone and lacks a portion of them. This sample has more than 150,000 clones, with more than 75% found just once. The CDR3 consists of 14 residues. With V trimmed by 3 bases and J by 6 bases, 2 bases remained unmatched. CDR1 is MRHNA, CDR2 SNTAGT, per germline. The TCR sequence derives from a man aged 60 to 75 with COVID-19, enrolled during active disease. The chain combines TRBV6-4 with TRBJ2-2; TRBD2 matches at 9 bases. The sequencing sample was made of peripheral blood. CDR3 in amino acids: CASSEAGGPGELFF. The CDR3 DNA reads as TGTGCCAGCAGTGAAGCGGGGGGACCCGGGGAGCTGTTTTTT.